The 26 T cell receptor beta chains given below trace back to one sample, sequenced in a study of T cells in women clearing cervical HPV infection. Assay: immunoSEQ multiplex PCR; the TCRdb copy retains only in-frame clones and omits some. The sample data list 45,000 to 55,000 clones. The sample was blood buffy coat. Source of these receptors: a woman aged 18 to 75 with a cervical HPV16 infection that either progressed to CIN3+ or cleared (not recorded which).

With regard to this clone: Read sequence stops 3 residues before the CDR3 end, and the germline J gene provides the missing end. V gene TRBV30 combines with J gene TRBJ1-2; D gene ambiguous. Trimming left V 5 bases short and J 1 base short, with 11 bases between. The length of the CDR3 is 13 residues. Germline CDR1 is GTSNPN and CDR2 is SVGIG (reference sequence). Partial CDR3 DNA: TGTGCCTGGGGGCGGGGTATTAACTATGGC. It specifies CAWGRGINYG. The CDR3 reads in full as CAWGRGINYGYTF.

On this clone itself: The read terminates 3 residues before the CDR3 end, so the remaining end is supplied by the germline J gene. The chain joins TRBV5-1 to TRBJ2-7, with 8 positions matching TRBD2. Germline-derived CDR1 and CDR2 are SGHRS and YFSETQ. After removal of 0 bases from V and 3 bases from J, the junction contained 5 bases not matched to a gene. CDR3 size: 15 residues. The CDR3 reads CASSLVGTSYYEQYF. Incomplete CDR3 DNA: TGCGCCAGCAGCTTGGTGGGGACTAGTTACTACGAG.

With regard to this clone: The read stops 3 residues short of the end of the CDR3; the missing end is completed from the germline J gene. This chain connects TRBV7-2 to TRBJ1-5, with D possibly being TRBD1 (6 bases). Germline CDR1 and CDR2: SGHTA and FQGNSA. Trimming took 1 base from V and 7 from J, leaving 11 bases between them. The CDR3 loop spans 14 amino acids. The CDR3 loop reads CASSLGHQGQPQHF. CDR3 DNA (partial): TGTGCCAGCAGCTTAGGGCACCAGGGGCAGCCC.

About this clone: The CDR3 extends 3 residues past the end of the read, so its final part is completed from the germline J gene. The chain recombines TRBV5-5 with TRBJ1-1, with 10 bases fitting TRBD1. J was trimmed by 2 bases and V by 6 bases; bases with no gene match: 4. The CDR3 extends over 14 amino acids. CDR1 and CDR2 (germline): SGHKS, YYEKEE (reference sequence). The CDR3 bases that were read are TGTGCCAGCACAAGACAGGGGGCTAACACTGAA. Translation gives CASTRQGANTE. The entire CDR3 protein reads CASTRQGANTEAFF.

A remark on this clone: The read stops 3 residues short of the end of the CDR3; the missing end is completed from the germline J gene. The chain uses TRBV12-3 or TRBV12-4 and TRBJ1-2; 7 bases are shared with TRBD1. The ends lost 7 bases at V and 7 bases at J; junction bases unmatched: 15. The CDR3 covers 15 residues. The CDR3 bases that were read are TGTGCCAGCACCCTTTCGGGGGACAGCTTGGGTGGC. This gives the protein CASTLSGDSLGG. The whole CDR3 sequence reads CASTLSGDSLGGYTF.

Concerning this clone itself: The read terminates 3 residues before the CDR3 end, so the remaining end is supplied by the germline J gene. The chain links TRBV7-2 to TRBJ2-3; TRBD2 might be the D (6 bases). In germline, CDR1 is SGHTA, CDR2 FQGNSA. The germline V and J ends were trimmed by 1 base and 2 bases, with 10 bases remaining between them. This CDR3 contains 15 residues. The sequenced part of the CDR3 DNA is TGTGCCAGCAGCTTAGTTAGCGGAGTCACAGATACG. As protein: CASSLVSGVTDT. The full CDR3 is CASSLVSGVTDTQYF.

As for this clone: Read coverage stops 3 residues before the CDR3 terminus; the germline J gene supplies the remainder. The V gene is TRBV20-1, the J gene TRBJ2-5; D not certain. Germline CDR1 is DFQATT and CDR2 is SNEGSKA (reference sequence). The CDR3 has 14 residues. Trimming took 0 bases from V and 4 from J, leaving 12 bases between them. The DNA read from the CDR3 is TGCAGTGCTAGAGACACAACGAAGGGAGAGACC. This sequence encodes CSARDTTKGET. The full CDR3 is CSARDTTKGETQYF.

In regard to this clone: The read halts 3 residues ahead of the CDR3 end, with the missing end drawn from the germline J gene. The V call is TRBV7-2, the J call TRBJ2-3; TRBD2 matches 10 bases. The CDR3 totals 15 residues. Germline V gene sequence: CDR1 SGHTA, CDR2 FQGNSA. J lost 4 bases, V lost 4 bases, and 5 bases had no gene match. The CDR3 here is CASSYKAGGSDTQYF. The sequenced CDR3 bases are TGTGCCAGCAGCTATAAAGCGGGAGGGTCAGATACG.

The CDR3 protein is CASSFYRQGYTEAFF. CDR3 DNA (partial): TGCGCCAGCAGCTTCTACCGACAGGGGTACACTGAA. The V gene is TRBV5-1, the J gene TRBJ1-1; TRBD1 matches 8 bases. The read terminates 3 residues ahead of where the CDR3 ends, so the germline J gene completes it. V lost 2 bases to trimming and J lost 3 bases; unmatched junction nucleotides: 6. The CDR3 runs 15 residues. Germline V gives CDR1 SGHRS, CDR2 YFSETQ.

Of note for this clone: Read coverage stops 3 residues before the CDR3 terminus; the germline J gene supplies the remainder. V and J are TRBV20-1 and TRBJ2-7; 10 nucleotides agree with TRBD1. The germline gives CDR1 DFQATT, CDR2 SNEGSKA (reference sequence). Unmatched junction bases numbered 11, after V lost 6 bases and J lost 3 bases. The CDR3 extends over 15 amino acids. The CDR3 loop is CSAPHPGQGHYEQYF. CDR3 bases read: TGCAGTGCCCCTCACCCGGGACAGGGGCACTACGAG.

Concerning this clone: The read terminates 3 residues ahead of where the CDR3 ends, so the germline J gene completes it. V is TRBV6-2 or TRBV6-3 and J is TRBJ1-5; a weak D match, TRBD1 (5 bases). Trimming left V 6 bases short and J 3 bases short, with 12 bases between. CDR3 length equals 14 residues. Germline V gene lookup returns CDR1 MNHEY and CDR2 SVGEGT. The CDR3 protein is CASSVWGVNQPQHF. The sequenced part of the CDR3 DNA is TGTGCCAGCAGCGTGTGGGGGGTCAATCAGCCC.

Of note for this clone: From the germline J gene comes the end of the CDR3, since the read stops 3 residues before it. The genes are TRBV5-5 and TRBJ1-2; 7 bases are shared with TRBD1. Germline loops: CDR1 SGHKS, CDR2 YYEKEE (reference sequence). The CDR3 extends over 14 amino acids. CDR3 DNA (partial): TGTGCCAGCACAGACAGGGATTCTTCGCGGGGC. This codes for CASTDRDSSRG. The full CDR3 sequence reads CASTDRDSSRGYTF.

Concerning this clone itself: The read is 3 residues too short to cover the CDR3 end, so that end is filled in from the germline J gene. The chain employs TRBV10-3 and TRBJ1-4; TRBD1 is a possible D gene (6 bases). CDR3 length: 13 residues. Trimming pared 8 bases from V and 8 bases from J, leaving 15 bases between. The V gene's germline CDR1 is ENHRY and CDR2 SYGVKD. The CDR3 bases that were read are TGTGCCATCTCAGGACAGTATGACGAAAAA. Translation gives CAISGQYDEK. The full CDR3 sequence reads CAISGQYDEKLFF.

A note on this clone: The sequenced fragment ends 3 residues before the CDR3 boundary, so the rest is inferred from the germline J gene. The genes are TRBV9 and TRBJ2-5, with D perhaps TRBD1 (6 bases). V lost 5 bases and J 2 bases, leaving 13 bases between the germline ends. Germline assignment: CDR1 SGDLS and CDR2 YYNGEE. This CDR3 region has 14 residues. Partial CDR3 DNA: TGTGCCAGCAGACCACAAGGGGGACAAGAGACC. This encodes CASRPQGGQET. The CDR3 in full is CASRPQGGQETQYF.

On this clone: The read ends 3 residues shy of where the CDR3 ends; the end is completed using the germline J gene. The chain recombines TRBV20-1 with TRBJ1-6; TRBD1 agrees at 9 bases. The CDR3 length is 17 residues. Trimming removed 0 bases from V and 10 bases from J; junction bases left unmatched: 13. Per germline, CDR1 DFQATT and CDR2 SNEGSKA (reference sequence). The CDR3 bases that were read are TGCAGTGCTAGAGATCGAGACAGGGGGTTTAGGGAATCACCC. Residues: CSARDRDRGFRESP. The CDR3 in full is CSARDRDRGFRESPLHF.

In the case of this clone: The read falls 3 residues short of the CDR3 end, and the missing part is taken from the germline J gene. The chain joins TRBV5-1 to TRBJ2-5; a weak D match, TRBD1 (6 bases). The germline V and J ends were trimmed by 2 bases and 7 bases, with 12 bases remaining between them. Germline-derived CDR1 and CDR2 are SGHRS and YFSETQ. This CDR3 has 13 residues. The CDR3 DNA, read in part, is TGCGCCAGCAGCTTAACAGGGTACGGGACC. Its protein product is CASSLTGYGT. The entire CDR3 protein reads CASSLTGYGTQYF.

On this clone: The read halts 3 residues ahead of the CDR3 end, with the missing end drawn from the germline J gene. This sequence joins TRBV12-3 or TRBV12-4 and TRBJ2-5, with 9 nucleotides matching TRBD2. The CDR3 is made up of 16 amino acids. J was trimmed by 5 bases and V by 4 bases; bases with no gene match: 11. The chain's CDR3 is CASSSGGRALGETQYF. The sequenced part of the CDR3 DNA is TGTGCCAGCAGTTCAGGCGGGAGGGCCCTCGGGGAGACC.

As regards this clone: The read is 3 residues too short to cover the CDR3 end, so that end is filled in from the germline J gene. This chain joins TRBV30 and TRBJ1-1; D gene uncertain. V lost 1 base, J lost 5 bases, and 17 bases lay in between. Germline V CDR1 and CDR2: GTSNPN, SVGIG (reference sequence). The CDR3 contains 15 residues. The part of the CDR3 DNA that was read is TGTGCCTGGAGTGCGACGCGGGGTATAGAGACTGAA. Encoded protein: CAWSATRGIETE. The full CDR3 reads CAWSATRGIETEAFF.

Regarding this clone: Read coverage stops 3 residues before the CDR3 terminus; the germline J gene supplies the remainder. The genes are TRBV20-1 and TRBJ2-5, with D possibly being TRBD1 (5 bases). The CDR3 is made up of 15 amino acids. Germline assignment: CDR1 DFQATT and CDR2 SNEGSKA (reference sequence). V dropped 0 bases and J dropped 0 bases, with 11 bases sitting between them. The CDR3 bases that were read are TGCAGTGCTAGAGATGATTGGGGCCACCAAGAGACC. It yields the protein CSARDDWGHQET. The CDR3, in full, reads CSARDDWGHQETQYF.

As for this clone: The CDR3 is cut off 3 residues early in the read; its end comes from the germline J gene. V is TRBV29-1 and J is TRBJ2-7; D is uncertain. V shed 4 bases and J shed 0 bases, with 13 bases lying between them. There are 14 residues in the CDR3. Per the germline V gene, CDR1 is SQVTM and CDR2 is ANQGSEA. CDR3 in amino acids: CSVVVRNSSYEQYF. Partial CDR3 DNA: TGCAGCGTTGTTGTCCGCAATAGCTCCTACGAG.

With regard to this clone: From the germline J gene comes the end of the CDR3, since the read stops 3 residues before it. This chain joins TRBV11-2 and TRBJ2-1; 8 bases match TRBD2. Germline V lookup: CDR1 SGHAT, CDR2 FQNNGV. The V gene end was trimmed by 6 bases and the J gene end by 4 bases; junction bases not matched to a gene: 8. The CDR3 spans 15 residues. CDR3 residues: CASSSPGGPYNEQFF. The covered CDR3 bases are TGTGCCAGCAGTTCGCCGGGGGGGCCTTACAATGAG.

As concerns this clone: The read gets to within 3 residues of the CDR3 end, and the germline J gene fills in the rest. This rearrangement joins TRBV2 to TRBJ2-7; 10 bases agree with TRBD2. Trimming cost V 4 bases and J 2 bases; bases outside gene matches: 5. The CDR3 runs 15 residues. CDR1 is SNHLY and CDR2 is FYNNEI in the germline V gene. CDR3 protein: CASSGGAGGPYEQYF. Partial CDR3 DNA: TGTGCCAGCAGTGGAGGAGCGGGGGGGCCCTACGAG. Supplemented by reference TRBV2 and TRBJ2-7, the full variable domain reads EPEVTQTPSHQVTQMGQEVILRCVPISNHLYFYWYRQILGQKVEFLVSFYNNEISEKSEIFDDQFSVERPDGSNFTLKIRSTKLEDSAMYFCASSGGAGGPYEQYFGPGTRLTVT.

Of note for this clone: The junction departs from the called germline gene at one end, perhaps through a read error. The CDR3 sequence: CASSQENSSGNTIYF. The part of the CDR3 DNA that was read is TGCGCCAGCAGCCAAGAGAACAGCTCTGGAAACACC. The rearrangement links TRBV4-2 to TRBJ1-3, with D unclear. The read is 3 residues too short to cover the CDR3 end, so that end is filled in from the germline J gene. This CDR3 region has 15 residues. The germline V gene encodes CDR1 LGHNA and CDR2 YNFKEQ.

Worth noting for this clone: The read stops 3 residues short of the end of the CDR3; the missing end is completed from the germline J gene. The chain has TRBV7-2 and TRBJ1-2; 7 nucleotides line up with TRBD1. CDR3 length equals 14 residues. Germline CDR1 SGHTA, CDR2 FQGNSA. V was pared by 6 bases and J by 2 bases, with 6 bases of the junction left unmatched. The CDR3 loop is CASSYTTGNYGYTF. The CDR3 bases that were read are TGTGCCAGCAGTTACACGACAGGGAACTATGGC.

About this clone: The sequence runs out 3 residues before the end of the CDR3; the remainder is reconstructed from the germline J gene. V usage is TRBV4-2 and J usage is TRBJ1-2, with 7 positions matching TRBD1. V gave up 1 base and J gave up 6 bases; unmatched junction bases: 8. The CDR3 covers 15 residues. CDR1 is LGHNA, CDR2 YNFKEQ, per germline. Partial CDR3 DNA: TGTGCCAGCAGCCAAGGCGACAAACAGGGGAATGGC. It specifies CASSQGDKQGNG. The CDR3, in full, reads CASSQGDKQGNGYTF.

As to this clone: The observed sequence ends 3 residues before the CDR3 terminus, with the missing tail filled in from the germline J gene. V gene TRBV28 combines with J gene TRBJ1-6; 8 bases fit TRBD1. CDR3 length: 15 residues. Germline V lookup: CDR1 MDHEN, CDR2 SYDVKM. V shed 2 bases and J 9 bases; nucleotides not matched to a gene: 6. The CDR3 DNA, read in part, is TGTGCCAGCAGTTTAATCGGGACAGGCAGTTCACCC. It codes for CASSLIGTGSSP. The whole CDR3 reads CASSLIGTGSSPLHF.